The next 27 T cell receptor beta chains were all read from a single sample in a study of blood T cell repertoires in COVID-19. Produced via immunoSEQ multiplex PCR; TCRdb's table is partial and in-frame only. The data contain more than 200,000 clones, around 89% of them singletons. The specimen sequenced was PBMCs or T cells enriched from blood (not recorded which). The receptors were sampled from a woman aged 25 to 39 who had recovered from COVID-19.

CDR3 in amino acids: CASSSLGLEQYF. As DNA, the CDR3 is TGTGCCAGCAGTTCCTTGGGACTCGAGCAGTACTTC. This rearrangement joins TRBV25-1 to TRBJ2-7; tentative D call: TRBD2 (6 bases). Germline V lookup: CDR1 MGHDK, CDR2 SYGVNS. This CDR3 is 12 amino acids long. Trimming left V 5 bases short and J 6 bases short, with 11 bases between.

The J gene is TRBJ1-1, the V gene TRBV25-1; D unresolved. CDR3 length: 15 amino acids. V dropped 6 bases and J dropped 5 bases, with 19 bases sitting between them. CDR1 MGHDK and CDR2 SYGVNS come from the germline V gene. The CDR3 loop is CASSPYRGRGTEAFF. As DNA, the CDR3 is TGTGCCAGCAGCCCCTATCGGGGTCGAGGGACTGAAGCTTTCTTT.

This chain connects TRBV10-3 to TRBJ1-2, with 9 bases identical to TRBD1. Germline lookup yields CDR1 ENHRY and CDR2 SYGVKD. The CDR3 is 15 amino acids. V shed 7 bases, J shed 2 bases, and the junction held 8 bases outside the gene matches. In DNA, the CDR3 is TGTGCCATCACCACCGGGACAGGGACCAACTATGGCTACACCTTC. Translation: CAITTGTGTNYGYTF.

This chain uses TRBV9 with TRBJ2-7; perhaps TRBD2 as D (5 bases). Deletions cut 2 bases from V and 2 bases from J, with 14 bases between. The germline V gene has CDR1 SGDLS and CDR2 YYNGEE. This CDR3 contains 15 residues. CDR3 coding DNA: TGTGCCAGCAGCGTCGACCCGGGAAGGACCTACGAGCAGTACTTC. It yields the protein CASSVDPGRTYEQYF.

The chain has TRBV5-1 and TRBJ2-1; 10 nucleotides align to TRBD2. V was clipped by 0 bases and J by 5 bases; unmatched bases: 11. CDR3 size: 18 residues. Germline CDR1 SGHRS, CDR2 YFSETQ. The CDR3 reads CASSLVGLARIGDNEQFF. For the CDR3, the DNA is TGCGCCAGCAGCTTGGTGGGACTAGCGAGAATAGGAGACAATGAGCAGTTCTTC.

This chain joins TRBV27 and TRBJ2-7; TRBD2 matches at 12 bases. CDR1 and CDR2 from the germline V gene are MNHEY and SMNVEV (reference sequence). The CDR3 contains 16 residues. Trimming cost V 4 bases and J 5 bases; bases outside gene matches: 9. CDR3 amino acids: CASSSPASGRAHEQYF. As DNA, the CDR3 is TGTGCCAGCAGTTCCCCGGCTAGCGGGAGGGCCCACGAGCAGTACTTC.

The chain couples TRBV9 to TRBJ2-1; D is unclear. V lost 4 bases and J lost 9, with 11 bases in between. This CDR3 contains 12 residues. CDR1 and CDR2 from the germline V gene are SGDLS and YYNGEE. The CDR3: CASSTNLGEQFF. In DNA form, the CDR3 reads TGTGCCAGCAGCACTAACCTAGGTGAGCAGTTCTTC.

CDR3 nucleotide sequence: TGTGCCAGCAGTTTTAGTCAACAGGGGACCCAGTACTTC. Protein: CASSFSQQGTQYF. The chain combines TRBV27 with TRBJ2-5, with D possibly being TRBD1 (6 bases). V was pared by 3 bases and J by 7 bases, with 12 bases between. This CDR3 is 13 amino acids long. The germline V gene encodes CDR1 MNHEY and CDR2 SMNVEV (reference sequence).

The gene calls are TRBV4-1 and TRBJ1-5, with a possible D match to TRBD1 (6 bases). The CDR3 length is 16 residues. The V gene's germline CDR1 is MGHRA and CDR2 YSYEKL. V gave up 4 bases and J gave up 6 bases, with 19 bases separating them. The chain's CDR3 is CASSRTDSPSGQPQHF. CDR3 nucleotide sequence: TGCGCCAGCAGCCGGACAGACAGCCCATCGGGTCAGCCCCAGCATTTT.

This clone showed up just once. The chain couples TRBV5-1 to TRBJ2-6; TRBD1 is a possible D gene (6 bases). CDR3 length: 18 amino acids. Per the germline V gene, CDR1 is SGHRS and CDR2 is YFSETQ. V lost 0 bases to trimming and J lost 4 bases, with 17 bases between them. The CDR3 protein is CASSLGPRGSSGANVLTF. For the CDR3, the DNA is TGCGCCAGCAGCTTGGGTCCCAGGGGATCCTCCGGGGCCAACGTCCTGACTTTC.

The rearrangement uses TRBV27 and TRBJ1-5; no reliable D call. CDR1 and CDR2 (germline): MNHEY, SMNVEV (reference sequence). V was clipped by 0 bases and J by 12 bases, with 15 bases between them. The CDR3 runs to 14 residues. CDR3 bases: TGTGCCAGCAGTTTATCGGCAGGCACTCACGACCAGCATTTT. Translation: CASSLSAGTHDQHF.

CDR3 region: CASGRGSEAFF. CDR3 nucleotide sequence: TGCGCCAGCGGAAGGGGGTCTGAAGCTTTCTTT. The chain links TRBV4-1 to TRBJ1-1; D might be TRBD1 (6 bases). The V end lost 8 bases, the J end lost 6 bases, and 10 bases lay between the germline ends. Germline V gene data show CDR1 as MGHRA and CDR2 as YSYEKL. The CDR3 extends over 11 amino acids.

The gene calls are TRBV7-9 and TRBJ1-1; D uncertain. V lost 3 bases and J lost 1, with 9 bases in between. This CDR3 is 14 amino acids long. Germline values: CDR1 SEHNR, CDR2 FQNEAQ (reference sequence). The CDR3 reads CASSLEGRNTEAFF. The CDR3 nucleotides are TGTGCCAGCAGCTTGGAAGGGAGGAACACTGAAGCTTTCTTT.

CDR3 sequence: CAPSRGVVATDTQYF. The CDR3 coding sequence is TGCGCCCCCAGTAGGGGTGTCGTCGCCACAGATACGCAGTATTTT. The chain is built from TRBV5-1 and TRBJ2-3, with a weak D call TRBD1 (5 bases). Trimming pared 10 bases from V and 2 bases from J, leaving 20 bases between. This CDR3 is built from 15 residues. Germline CDR1 and CDR2: SGHRS and YFSETQ.

The chain is built from TRBV28 and TRBJ2-7; 8 bases are a match to TRBD1. This CDR3 contains 15 residues. V shed 3 bases, J shed 5 bases, and the junction held 9 bases outside the gene matches. CDR1 is MDHEN and CDR2 is SYDVKM in the germline V gene. The CDR3 coding sequence is TGTGCCAGCAGTTTCAGGGGGCGCTTAAAGCACGAGCAGTACTTC. Encoded protein: CASSFRGRLKHEQYF.

The V call is TRBV29-1, the J call TRBJ1-2, with 7 bases lining up with TRBD1. The CDR3 contains 13 residues. Looked up from germline, CDR1 is SQVTM and CDR2 is ANQGSEA. V shed 5 bases and J 5 bases; nucleotides not matched to a gene: 8. The CDR3 region is CSVIGDRDYGYTF. In DNA form, the CDR3 reads TGCAGCGTTATTGGCGACAGGGATTATGGCTACACCTTC.

This chain uses TRBV19 with TRBJ1-4; 9 bases line up with TRBD1. The trim removed 7 bases at V and 7 bases at J, leaving 7 bases unmatched. Germline CDR1 is LNHDA and CDR2 is SQIVND (reference sequence). The CDR3 has 14 amino acids. CDR3 in amino acids: CASMPTGGGEKLFF. The CDR3 nucleotides are TGTGCCAGTATGCCGACAGGGGGAGGTGAAAAACTGTTTTTT.

This chain joins TRBV28 and TRBJ1-2; 9 bases are a match to TRBD1. Losses at the gene ends were 4 bases for V and 3 bases for J; bases not matched to a gene: 6. Germline CDR1 MDHEN, CDR2 SYDVKM. CDR3 length: 15 residues. CDR3: CASSSHRGQDYGYTF. CDR3 nucleotides: TGTGCCAGCAGTTCCCACAGGGGGCAAGACTATGGCTACACCTTC.

The rearrangement links TRBV7-2 to TRBJ1-2; tentatively, D is TRBD1 (5 bases). The germline V gene encodes CDR1 SGHTA and CDR2 FQGNSA. The CDR3 totals 15 residues. Trimming removed 5 bases at V and 4 bases at J, with 17 bases between. CDR3 sequence: CASSQDLGGGYGYTF. In DNA, the CDR3 is TGTGCCAGCAGCCAGGATCTCGGGGGTGGCTATGGCTACACCTTC.

The chain employs TRBV27 and TRBJ2-7, with 9 positions matching TRBD1. The CDR3 covers 18 residues. J lost 5 bases, V lost 5 bases, and 19 bases had no gene match. Germline CDR1 and CDR2: MNHEY and SMNVEV (reference sequence). The CDR3: CASSTLRNRDRDRDEQYF. CDR3 bases: TGTGCCAGCAGTACTCTCCGAAACCGGGACAGGGACAGGGACGAGCAGTACTTC.

This chain uses TRBV19 with TRBJ2-3, with 9 bases fitting TRBD2. V trimming: 3 bases; J trimming: 3 bases; junction bases outside the gene matches: 13. Germline loops: CDR1 LNHDA, CDR2 SQIVND (reference sequence). This CDR3 comprises 18 residues. As DNA, the CDR3 is TGTGCCAGTAGTATTCGAACTAGCGGGTTGGTAGGAACAGATACGCAGTATTTT. Its protein is CASSIRTSGLVGTDTQYF. The entire variable domain, with the rest obtained from reference TRBV19 and TRBJ2-3, is as follows: DGGITQSPKYLFRKEGQNVTLSCEQNLNHDAMYWYRQDPGQGLRLIYYSQIVNDFQKGDIAEGYSVSREKKESFPLTVTSAQKNPTAFYLCASSIRTSGLVGTDTQYFGPGTRLTVL.

The genes are TRBV5-1 and TRBJ1-2; D is undetermined. CDR1 SGHRS and CDR2 YFSETQ come from the germline V gene. The CDR3 has 13 residues. Between the trimmed V and J ends, which lost 4 bases and 7 bases, there was a span of 14 bases. In nucleotides, the CDR3 is TGCGCCAGCAGCCCAACAGAAGCAATTGGCTACACCTTC. Its translation is CASSPTEAIGYTF.

The chain employs TRBV9 and TRBJ2-6, with TRBD2 as a possible D gene (5 bases). Between the trimmed V and J ends, which lost 3 bases and 2 bases, there was a span of 6 bases. Per germline, CDR1 SGDLS and CDR2 YYNGEE. CDR3 length: 14 residues. The CDR3 protein is CASSEGAGANVLTF. CDR3 nucleotides: TGTGCCAGCAGCGAGGGAGCTGGGGCCAACGTCCTGACTTTC.

The V call is TRBV2, the J call TRBJ2-7; 7 bases line up with TRBD1. The CDR3 totals 15 residues. With 8 bases clipped from V and 3 bases from J, the junction kept 13 bases outside the gene matches. Germline CDR1 and CDR2: SNHLY and FYNNEI. This CDR3 is CASLARQGRIYEQYF. The CDR3, as DNA: TGTGCCAGCCTGGCCCGACAGGGACGGATCTACGAGCAGTACTTC. The whole variable domain, filled in from reference TRBV2 and TRBJ2-7, reads EPEVTQTPSHQVTQMGQEVILRCVPISNHLYFYWYRQILGQKVEFLVSFYNNEISEKSEIFDDQFSVERPDGSNFTLKIRSTKLEDSAMYFCASLARQGRIYEQYFGPGTRLTVT.

This clone appeared a single time. CDR3 DNA: TGCGCCAGCAGCTTGGATGAGGTAGCGGGAGTCGACGAGCAGTACTTC. Residues: CASSLDEVAGVDEQYF. The rearrangement links TRBV5-1 to TRBJ2-7, with 9 bases identical to TRBD2. Germline V gives CDR1 SGHRS, CDR2 YFSETQ. This CDR3 comprises 16 residues. V lost 0 bases and J lost 5; bases outside the gene matches: 9.

The V call is TRBV10-3, the J call TRBJ1-2; 10 bases map to TRBD1. This CDR3 is 17 amino acids long. The germline gives CDR1 ENHRY, CDR2 SYGVKD. Trimming took 3 bases from V and 3 from J; bases not matched to a gene: 10. The CDR3 DNA is TGTGCCATCAGTGAAAGGGGACAGGGGTTTGGGGACTATGGCTACACCTTC. This codes for CAISERGQGFGDYGYTF.

The V gene is TRBV9, the J gene TRBJ2-3, with TRBD1 matching 10 bases. Trimming at V came to 0 bases and at J to 6 bases, leaving 7 bases not matched to a gene. Germline V gives CDR1 SGDLS, CDR2 YYNGEE. CDR3 length: 16 amino acids. CDR3 sequence (DNA): TGTGCCAGCAGCGTAGCTATGACAGGGGGCGTTGATACGCAGTATTTT. Its protein product is CASSVAMTGGVDTQYF. Full variable domain (outside the CDR3, taken from reference TRBV9 and TRBJ2-3): DSGVTQTPKHLITATGQRVTLRCSPRSGDLSVYWYQQSLDQGLQFLIQYYNGEERAKGNILERFSAQQFPDLHSELNLSSLELGDSALYFCASSVAMTGGVDTQYFGPGTRLTVL.